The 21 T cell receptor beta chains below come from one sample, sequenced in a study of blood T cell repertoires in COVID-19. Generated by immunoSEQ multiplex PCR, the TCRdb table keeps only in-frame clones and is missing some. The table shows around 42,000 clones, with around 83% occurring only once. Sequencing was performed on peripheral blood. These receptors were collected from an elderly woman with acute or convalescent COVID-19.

The CDR3 is CASSLGGGQGRTEAFF. The CDR3 DNA is TGCGCCAGCAGCTTGGGGGGAGGGCAGGGGCGAACTGAAGCTTTCTTT. The rearrangement links TRBV5-1 to TRBJ1-1, with D perhaps matching TRBD1 (6 bases). Germline V gene lookup returns CDR1 SGHRS and CDR2 YFSETQ. V lost 0 bases and J 5 bases, leaving 17 bases between the germline ends. The CDR3 length is 16 residues.

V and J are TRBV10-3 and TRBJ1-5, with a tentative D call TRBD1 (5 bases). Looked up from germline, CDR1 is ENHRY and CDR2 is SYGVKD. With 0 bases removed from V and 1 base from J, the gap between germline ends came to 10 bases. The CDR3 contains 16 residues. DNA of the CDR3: TGTGCCATCAGTGAGTCGGGGCAGATGAGCAATCAGCCCCAGCATTTT. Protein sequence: CAISESGQMSNQPQHF.

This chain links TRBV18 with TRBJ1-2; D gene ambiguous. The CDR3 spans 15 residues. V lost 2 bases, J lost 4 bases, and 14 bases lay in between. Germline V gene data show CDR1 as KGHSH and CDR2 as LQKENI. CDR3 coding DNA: TGTGCCAGCTCACCAGAGGAGGGAAGGGCCTATGGCTACACCTTC. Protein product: CASSPEEGRAYGYTF.

In DNA form, the CDR3 reads TGTGCCAGCAGCTTAGCCGACAGGGGGAATTCACCCCTCCACTTT. It yields the protein CASSLADRGNSPLHF. This chain connects TRBV7-8 to TRBJ1-6; 9 bases agree with TRBD1. The CDR3 has 15 residues. V gave up 0 bases and J gave up 7 bases; unmatched junction bases: 1. CDR1 is SGHVS and CDR2 is FQNEAQ in the germline V gene.

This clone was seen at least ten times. Here the CDR3 reads CASSHQTAGGYTEAFF. The CDR3 coding sequence is TGCGCCAGCAGCCACCAAACGGCAGGGGGATACACTGAAGCTTTCTTT. The rearrangement links TRBV4-3 to TRBJ1-1; 7 bases agree with TRBD1. Looked up from germline, CDR1 is LGHNA and CDR2 is YSLEER. This CDR3 has 16 residues. The ends lost 3 bases at V and 3 bases at J; junction bases unmatched: 10.

The CDR3 nucleotides are TGTGCCAGTAGCGGACAGAGCACAGATACGCAGTATTTT. It translates to CASSGQSTDTQYF. The V and J genes are TRBV19 and TRBJ2-3, with a tentative D call TRBD1 (6 bases). CDR1 and CDR2 from the germline V gene are LNHDA and SQIVND (reference sequence). Trimming took 6 bases from V and 0 from J, leaving 7 bases between them. The CDR3 consists of 13 residues.

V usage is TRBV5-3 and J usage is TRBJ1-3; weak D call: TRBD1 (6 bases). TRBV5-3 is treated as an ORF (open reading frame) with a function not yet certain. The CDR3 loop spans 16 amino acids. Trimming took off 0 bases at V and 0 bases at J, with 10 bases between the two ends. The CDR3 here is CARSLAGVGSGNTIYF. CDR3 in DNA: TGTGCCAGAAGCTTGGCAGGGGTCGGCTCTGGAAACACCATATATTTT.

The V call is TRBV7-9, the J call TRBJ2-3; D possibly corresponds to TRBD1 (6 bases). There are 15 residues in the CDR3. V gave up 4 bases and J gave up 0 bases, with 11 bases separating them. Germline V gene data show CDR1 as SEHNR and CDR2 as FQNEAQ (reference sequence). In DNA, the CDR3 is TGTGCCAGCAGCTCCCTCAGGGGTAGCACAGATACGCAGTATTTT. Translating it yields CASSSLRGSTDTQYF.

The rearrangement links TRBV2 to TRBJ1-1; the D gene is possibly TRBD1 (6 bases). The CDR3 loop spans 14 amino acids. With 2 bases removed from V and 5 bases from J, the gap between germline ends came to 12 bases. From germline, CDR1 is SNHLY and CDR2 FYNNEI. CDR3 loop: CASSELRGITEAFF. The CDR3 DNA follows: TGTGCCAGCAGTGAATTGAGGGGGATAACTGAAGCTTTCTTT.

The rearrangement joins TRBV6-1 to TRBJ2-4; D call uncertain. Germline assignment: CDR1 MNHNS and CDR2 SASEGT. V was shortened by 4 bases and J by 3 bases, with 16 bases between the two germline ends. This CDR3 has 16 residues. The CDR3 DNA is TGTGCCAGCAGTGGACCTTCACGAGGTGGCAAAAACATTCAGTACTTC. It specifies CASSGPSRGGKNIQYF.

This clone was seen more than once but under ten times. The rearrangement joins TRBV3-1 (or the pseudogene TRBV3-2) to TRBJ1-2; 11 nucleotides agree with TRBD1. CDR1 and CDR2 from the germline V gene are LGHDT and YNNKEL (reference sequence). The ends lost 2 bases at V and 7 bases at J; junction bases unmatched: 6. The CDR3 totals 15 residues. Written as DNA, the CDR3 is TGTGCCAGCAGCCAAAATGGACAGGGGGCGCGTGGCTACACCTTC. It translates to CASSQNGQGARGYTF.

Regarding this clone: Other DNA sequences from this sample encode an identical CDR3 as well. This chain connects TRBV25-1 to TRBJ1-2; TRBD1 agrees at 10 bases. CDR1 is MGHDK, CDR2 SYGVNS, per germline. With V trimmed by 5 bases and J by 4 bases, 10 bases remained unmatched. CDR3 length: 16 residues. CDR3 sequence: CASSPQRDRGPYGYTF. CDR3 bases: TGTGCCAGCAGTCCCCAAAGGGACAGGGGCCCCTATGGCTACACCTTC.

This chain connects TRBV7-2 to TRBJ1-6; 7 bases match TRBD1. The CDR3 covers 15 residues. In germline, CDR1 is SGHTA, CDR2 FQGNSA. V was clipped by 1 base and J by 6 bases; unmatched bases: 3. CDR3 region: CASSLEQGTNSPLHF. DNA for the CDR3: TGTGCCAGCAGCTTAGAACAGGGGACTAATTCACCCCTCCACTTT. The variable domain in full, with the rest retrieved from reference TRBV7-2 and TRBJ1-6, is GAGVSQSPSNKVTEKGKDVELRCDPISGHTALYWYRQSLGQGLEFLIYFQGNSAPDKSGLPSDRFSAERTGGSVSTLTIQRTQQEDSAVYLCASSLEQGTNSPLHFGNGTRLTVT.

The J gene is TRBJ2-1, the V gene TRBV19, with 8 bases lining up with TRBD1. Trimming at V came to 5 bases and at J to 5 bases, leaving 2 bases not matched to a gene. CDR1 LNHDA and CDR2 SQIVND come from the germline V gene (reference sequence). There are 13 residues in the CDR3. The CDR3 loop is CASSRTGNNEQFF. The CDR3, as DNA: TGTGCCAGTAGTCGGACAGGGAACAATGAGCAGTTCTTC.

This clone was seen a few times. This CDR3 reads CASTYSSTGELFF. The CDR3 nucleotides read TGTGCCAGCACCTATAGTAGTACCGGGGAGCTGTTTTTT. The chain uses TRBV12-3 or TRBV12-4 and TRBJ2-2; D not resolved. The CDR3 is 13 amino acids. V was clipped by 7 bases and J by 5 bases, with 11 bases between them.

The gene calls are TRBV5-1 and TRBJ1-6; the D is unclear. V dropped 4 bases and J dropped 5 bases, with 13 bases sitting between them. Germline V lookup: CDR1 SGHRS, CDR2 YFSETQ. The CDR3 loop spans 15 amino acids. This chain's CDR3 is CASSLSDWDNSPLHF. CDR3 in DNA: TGCGCCAGCAGCCTCTCGGACTGGGATAATTCACCCCTCCACTTT.

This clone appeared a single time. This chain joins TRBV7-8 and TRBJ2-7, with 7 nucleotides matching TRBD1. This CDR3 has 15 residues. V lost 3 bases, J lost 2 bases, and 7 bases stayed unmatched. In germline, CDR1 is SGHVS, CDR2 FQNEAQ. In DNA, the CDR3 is TGTGCCAGCAGCTTCGATTCCACAGGGGCCTACGAGCAGTACTTC. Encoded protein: CASSFDSTGAYEQYF.

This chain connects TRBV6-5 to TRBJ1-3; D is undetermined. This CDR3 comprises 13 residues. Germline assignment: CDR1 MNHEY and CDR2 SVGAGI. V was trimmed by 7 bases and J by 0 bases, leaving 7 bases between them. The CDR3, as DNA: TGTGCCAGCACCGAGTCCTCTGGAAACACCATATATTTT. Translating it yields CASTESSGNTIYF.

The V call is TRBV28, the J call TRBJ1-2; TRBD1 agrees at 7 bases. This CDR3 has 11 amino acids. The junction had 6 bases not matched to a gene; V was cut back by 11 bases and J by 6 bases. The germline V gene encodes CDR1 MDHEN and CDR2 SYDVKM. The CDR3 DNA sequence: TGTGCCGATCAGGGGGGTAATGGCTACACCTTC. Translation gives CADQGGNGYTF.

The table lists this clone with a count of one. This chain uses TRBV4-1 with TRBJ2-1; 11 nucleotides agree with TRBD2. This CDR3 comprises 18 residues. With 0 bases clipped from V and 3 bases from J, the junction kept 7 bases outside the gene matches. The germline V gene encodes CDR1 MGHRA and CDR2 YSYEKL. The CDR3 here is CASSQETSGAHVYNEQFF. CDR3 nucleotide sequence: TGCGCCAGCAGCCAAGAGACTAGCGGGGCCCACGTCTACAATGAGCAGTTCTTC.

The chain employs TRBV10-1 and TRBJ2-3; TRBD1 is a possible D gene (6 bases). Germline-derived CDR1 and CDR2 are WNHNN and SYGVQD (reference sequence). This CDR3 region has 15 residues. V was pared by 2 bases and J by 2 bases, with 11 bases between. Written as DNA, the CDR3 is TGCGCCAGCAGTGAGCTGGGACAACTCACAGATACGCAGTATTTT. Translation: CASSELGQLTDTQYF.